This is a list of T cell receptor beta chains from one sample in a study of blood T cell repertoires in COVID-19. Sequenced by immunoSEQ multiplex PCR; TCRdb stores in-frame clones only, minus some. The table shows approximately 72,000 clones, with approximately 88% occurring only once. Sequences were obtained from peripheral blood. Receptors originate from a man over 45 with acute or convalescent COVID-19. CDR3s leave out the opening cysteine and the closing phenylalanine or tryptophan. The order of the fields is V gene, CDR3 protein.

v_gene: TRBV27
CDR3aa: ASSAGTGRSYEQY

v_gene: TRBV6-2/TRBV6-3
CDR3aa: ASSDRKAF

v_gene: TRBV9
CDR3aa: ASSEGTGDYNSPLH

v_gene: TRBV5-1
CDR3aa: ASSLAGDNTGELF

v_gene: TRBV24-1
CDR3aa: ATSDLTDYGYT

v_gene: TRBV11-1
CDR3aa: ASSLADSSSYEQY

v_gene: TRBV5-6
CDR3aa: ASSFGTSTDTQY

v_gene: TRBV5-1
CDR3aa: ASSLVRTGQLFTGELF

v_gene: TRBV6-5
CDR3aa: ASSYGGSYEQY

v_gene: TRBV6-6
CDR3aa: ASSYPESSYNSPLH

v_gene: TRBV5-1
CDR3aa: ASSGGLAGIYYEQY

v_gene: TRBV29-1
CDR3aa: SVERTGPSNQPQH

v_gene: TRBV25-1
CDR3aa: ASRGQGATEAF

v_gene: TRBV12-3/TRBV12-4
CDR3aa: ASSLTGSQY

v_gene: TRBV15
CDR3aa: ATSRGGVGETQY

v_gene: TRBV7-2
CDR3aa: ASSSGQGLSGANVLT

v_gene: TRBV4-1
CDR3aa: ASSPRTSGGPKSYEQY

v_gene: TRBV2
CDR3aa: ASRARQGNEKLF

v_gene: TRBV5-4
CDR3aa: ASSLYPGGLGNEQF

v_gene: TRBV10-1
CDR3aa: ASSSDRGPGNTIY

v_gene: TRBV7-3
CDR3aa: ASSFTGGSYNEQF

v_gene: TRBV2
CDR3aa: ASSRQRDRGYEQY

v_gene: TRBV7-8
CDR3aa: ASSRQGASGANVLT

v_gene: TRBV6-5
CDR3aa: ASGGDLAGNTIY

v_gene: TRBV6-6
CDR3aa: ASRPGLDRVEQF

v_gene: TRBV7-2
CDR3aa: ASSSRQGSAEAF